This T cell receptor beta chain stems from a study of CD8 T cells in ankylosing spondylitis. TCRdb passed the 5' RACE reads through MiXCR, listing each CDR3 protein once. The repertoire consists of about 260,000 distinct CDR3 sequences, with about 20% occurring once and the leading ten covering under 8.5%. Points from the study as a whole: Disease-associated clonotypes exhibited CD8+ identity and were relatively infrequent in peripheral blood. Prior work had noted some motif variants in reactive arthritis blood and synovial fluid. Among TCR beta sequences, a motif of fewer than 10 highly homologous variants appeared characteristic of ankylosing spondylitis blood.

Concerning this clonotype: The antigen is undetermined.

The CDR3 length is 12 residues. Trimming took 4 bases from V and 6 from J; bases not matched to a gene: 5. The germline CDR1 and CDR2 sequences are DFQATT and SNEGSKA (reference sequence). The TCR comes from a male donor with ankylosing spondylitis or in good health (not recorded which). The chain carries TRBV20-1 and TRBJ1-1; 7 bases line up with TRBD1. The specimen sequenced was blood, either unsorted or a sorted T cell fraction (not recorded which). CDR3 DNA sequence: TGCAGTGCTAACAGGGGCCTTGCTGAAGCTTTCTTT. It codes for CSANRGLAEAFF.